A single sample is the source of the 7 T cell receptor beta chains below, sequenced in a study of CD8 T cells in ankylosing spondylitis. TCRdb reprocessed the 5' RACE reads via MiXCR and lists one record per CDR3 protein. The data contain 150,000 to 200,000 distinct CDR3 sequences, under 35% of them seen just once; the ten biggest clones take up 4.5% to 6%. Input material: synovial fluid, either unsorted or a sorted T cell fraction (not recorded which). These receptors originate from a male donor with ankylosing spondylitis.

This clonotype was recorded many times. DNA for the CDR3: TGTGCCAGCAGCGCCTTGGGGCAGCTGAACACTGAAGCTTTCTTT. Translating gives CASSALGQLNTEAFF. The rearrangement uses TRBV9 and TRBJ1-1, with a possible D match to TRBD1 (5 bases). Germline-derived CDR1 and CDR2 are SGDLS and YYNGEE. The CDR3 covers 15 residues. Trimming shortened V by 3 bases and J by 0 bases, and 12 bases separated the two germline ends. Variable domain in full (rest from reference TRBV9 and TRBJ1-1): DSGVTQTPKHLITATGQRVTLRCSPRSGDLSVYWYQQSLDQGLQFLIQYYNGEERAKGNILERFSAQQFPDLHSELNLSSLELGDSALYFCASSALGQLNTEAFFGQGTRLTVV.

This clonotype was recorded many times. The rearrangement joins TRBV27 to TRBJ1-2, with 7 positions matching TRBD1. Germline values: CDR1 MNHEY, CDR2 SMNVEV (reference sequence). Trimming took 6 bases from V and 7 from J; bases not matched to a gene: 14. The CDR3 contains 15 residues. The CDR3 nucleotides read TGTGCCAGCAGGTCCCAGGGGGAGGGGTTAACTGGCTACACCTTC. It specifies CASRSQGEGLTGYTF.

This clonotype was seen repeatedly, ten times or more. The genes are TRBV4-2 and TRBJ2-3; the match to TRBD2 covers 7 bases. V was clipped by 0 bases and J by 5 bases; unmatched bases: 5. This CDR3 has 15 residues. The germline V gene has CDR1 LGHNA and CDR2 YNFKEQ. CDR3 sequence reads: CASSQEWGGGDTQYF. The DNA of the CDR3 is TGTGCCAGCAGCCAAGAGTGGGGGGGGGGAGATACGCAGTATTTT.

This clonotype occurred once. The chain links TRBV6-1 to TRBJ2-2; D possibly matches TRBD1 or TRBD2 (5 bases each). The CDR3 consists of 18 residues. V lost 8 bases to trimming and J lost 1 base, with 23 bases between them. Germline-derived CDR1 and CDR2 are MNHNS and SASEGT. DNA of the CDR3: TGTGCCAGCTCCCGAGGATGGGGGTCCCAAAAGAACACCGGGGAGCTGTTTTTT. Translating it yields CASSRGWGSQKNTGELFF.

The chain carries TRBV4-1 and TRBJ2-6; TRBD2 aligns across 11 bases. The V gene's germline CDR1 is MGHRA and CDR2 YSYEKL. With 4 bases clipped from V and 0 bases from J, the junction kept 2 bases outside the gene matches. The CDR3 has 17 residues. Written as DNA, the CDR3 is TGCGCCAGCAGCCCGACTAGCGGGAACTCTGGGGCCAACGTCCTGACTTTC. Translated: CASSPTSGNSGANVLTF.

This clonotype has more than one count but fewer than ten. The rearrangement uses TRBV28 and TRBJ1-6, with D perhaps matching TRBD1 (5 bases). The CDR3 runs 14 residues. Germline CDR1 is MDHEN and CDR2 is SYDVKM. Trimming removed 7 bases from V and 3 bases from J, with 10 bases in between. CDR3 sequence reads: CASTRGSYNSPLHF. In DNA form, the CDR3 reads TGTGCCAGCACCCGGGGGAGCTATAATTCACCCCTCCACTTT.

This clonotype turned up a few times. The chain is built from TRBV12-3 or TRBV12-4 and TRBJ1-5; D is unresolved. Trimming left V 3 bases short and J 3 bases short, with 6 bases between. This CDR3 has 13 residues. CDR3 in amino acids: CASSFGDNQPQHF. The CDR3, as DNA: TGTGCCAGCAGTTTCGGAGACAATCAGCCCCAGCATTTT.